A selection of T cell receptor beta chains follows, all from one sample in a study of control samples from healthy donors and cancer patients. Generated by immunoSEQ multiplex PCR, the TCRdb table keeps only in-frame clones and is missing some. The repertoire holds approximately 190,000 clones, with roughly nine tenths as singletons. Specimen: blood. The source of these receptors is a man younger than 45 in good health. Each CDR3 is given with its conserved first and last residue. Fields, in order: V gene, clone size, J gene, D gene, CDR3 protein, CDR3 DNA. A D gene is named only where the DNA matches it firmly. Clone size is stated in some rows and not others, as once, few, many or a class when expanded.

TRBV2	once	TRBJ1-2	.	CASSGDRSNYGYTF	TGTGCCAGCAGTGGGGACCGTTCTAACTATGGCTACACCTTC
TRBV4-1	.	TRBJ1-1	TRBD1	CASSQGQGKWNTEAFF	TGCGCCAGCAGCCAGGGACAGGGCAAGTGGAACACTGAAGCTTTCTTT
TRBV10-2	.	TRBJ1-5	.	CASSDFGGGGASNQPQHF	TGCGCCAGCAGTGACTTTGGTGGGGGGGGCGCGAGCAATCAGCCCCAGCATTTT
TRBV2	.	TRBJ1-4	TRBD1	CASSETGGYEKLFF	TGTGCCAGCAGTGAGACAGGGGGCTATGAAAAACTGTTTTTT
TRBV7-3	.	TRBJ1-5	.	CASSLTADQPQHF	TGTGCCAGCAGCTTAACGGCAGATCAGCCCCAGCATTTT
TRBV24-1	.	TRBJ2-3	.	CATSGQGTDTQYF	TGTGCCACCAGTGGCCAGGGAACAGATACGCAGTATTTT
TRBV5-1	.	TRBJ1-1	TRBD1	CASSPPRRGRYTEAFF	TGCGCCAGCAGCCCCCCCCGCAGGGGGCGGTACACTGAAGCTTTCTTT
TRBV6-1	.	TRBJ2-2	.	CASSDRAWDTGELFF	TGTGCCAGCAGTGACCGGGCCTGGGACACCGGGGAGCTGTTTTTT
TRBV11-2	.	TRBJ1-1	.	CASSSLGGPLNTEAFF	TGTGCCAGCAGCTCGCTCGGGGGACCGTTGAACACTGAAGCTTTCTTT
TRBV28	.	TRBJ2-2	.	CASKVSSNTGELFF	TGTGCCAGCAAGGTCAGCTCGAACACCGGGGAGCTGTTTTTT
TRBV19	.	TRBJ1-2	.	CASVGTNFGYTF	TGTGCCAGTGTTGGGACAAACTTTGGCTACACCTTC
TRBV19	.	TRBJ2-3	.	CASSLGFFTDTQYF	TGTGCCAGTAGTCTCGGGTTCTTCACAGATACGCAGTATTTT
TRBV25-1	.	TRBJ2-1	TRBD1	CASIGTAYNEQFF	TGTGCCAGCATTGGGACAGCTTACAATGAGCAGTTCTTC
TRBV29-1	.	TRBJ1-6	TRBD1	CSVKDRGYNSPLHF	TGCAGCGTTAAGGACAGGGGCTATAATTCACCCCTCCACTTT
TRBV2	.	TRBJ2-7	TRBD2	CASSGHSGGAYEQYF	TGTGCCAGCAGTGGACATAGCGGGGGGGCCTACGAGCAGTACTTC
TRBV9	.	TRBJ2-2	.	CASSVVGETGELFF	TGTGCCAGCAGCGTAGTCGGGGAAACCGGGGAGCTGTTTTTT
TRBV5-5	.	TRBJ2-7	.	CASSESGSSYEQYF	TGTGCCAGCAGCGAGAGCGGTAGCTCCTACGAGCAGTACTTC
TRBV5-6	.	TRBJ2-7	.	CASSLGLDSYEQYF	TGTGCCAGCAGCTTGGGGCTAGATTCCTACGAGCAGTACTTC
TRBV9	.	TRBJ1-2	.	CASTLGGDYGYTF	TGTGCCAGCACCTTAGGGGGGGACTATGGCTACACCTTC
TRBV20-1	few	TRBJ1-5	.	CSASVPSQPQHF	TGCAGTGCTAGTGTGCCGAGTCAGCCCCAGCATTTT
TRBV24-1	.	TRBJ1-5	.	CATNNTGAGQPQHF	TGTGCCACCAATAATACGGGGGCCGGTCAGCCCCAGCATTTT
TRBV20-1	.	TRBJ1-6	.	CSASEGGTPSYNSPLHF	TGCAGTGCTAGTGAAGGTGGCACCCCCTCCTATAATTCACCCCTCCACTTT
TRBV7-8	.	TRBJ1-3	.	CASSLVTAGNTIYF	TGTGCCAGCAGCTTAGTAACAGCTGGAAACACCATATATTTT
TRBV7-9	.	TRBJ2-7	.	CASSLERGSYEQYF	TGTGCCAGCAGCTTAGAGAGGGGGAGCTACGAGCAGTACTTC
TRBV30	.	TRBJ2-3	.	CAWSVSGTPKSDTQYF	TGTGCCTGGAGTGTCTCTGGGACTCCGAAGTCGGATACGCAGTATTTT
TRBV6-5	.	TRBJ1-5	.	CASRGIGGWNQPQHF	TGTGCCAGCAGAGGTATAGGAGGATGGAATCAGCCCCAGCATTTT
TRBV27	.	TRBJ2-7	.	CASSLSDRYLSYEQYF	TGTGCCAGCAGTTTATCGGACAGATACCTCTCCTACGAGCAGTACTTC
TRBV19	once	TRBJ2-3	.	CASSTTPRGTDTQYF	TGTGCCAGTAGCACTACCCCGAGGGGCACAGATACGCAGTATTTT
TRBV5-1	.	TRBJ2-1	.	CASSLGGPYNEQFF	TGCGCCAGCAGCTTGGGGGGGCCCTACAATGAGCAGTTCTTC
TRBV2	once	TRBJ2-7	.	CASIPTPTYSYEQYF	TGTGCCAGCATCCCCACCCCAACATACTCCTACGAGCAGTACTTC
TRBV9	.	TRBJ2-6	.	CASKDSLSGANVLTF	TGTGCCAGCAAGGACAGCCTCTCTGGGGCCAACGTCCTGACTTTC
TRBV7-3	.	TRBJ1-1	.	CASSLGTRNTEAFF	TGTGCCAGCAGCTTGGGGACACGGAACACTGAAGCTTTCTTT
TRBV6-5	.	TRBJ1-1	.	CASSYSRGATEAFF	TGTGCCAGCAGTTACTCAAGAGGGGCTACTGAAGCTTTCTTT
TRBV2	.	TRBJ1-2	.	CASKLGRYYGYTF	TGTGCCAGCAAACTGGGGCGGTACTATGGCTACACCTTC
TRBV5-1	.	TRBJ2-1	TRBD2	CASSLWGGISMGHNEQFF	TGCGCCAGCAGCTTGTGGGGGGGGATAAGTATGGGACACAATGAGCAGTTCTTC
TRBV24-1	.	TRBJ2-3	TRBD2	CATSGPGTSGLPGDTQYF	TGTGCCACCAGTGGCCCCGGGACTAGCGGGTTACCCGGGGATACGCAGTATTTT
TRBV5-1	.	TRBJ2-1	.	CASSTDISYNEQFF	TGCGCCAGCAGCACCGACATCTCCTACAATGAGCAGTTCTTC
TRBV12-3/TRBV12-4	.	TRBJ1-2	.	CASSFGRNYGYTF	TGTGCCAGCAGTTTTGGCAGAAACTATGGCTACACCTTC
TRBV5-8	.	TRBJ1-4	TRBD1	CASSSTGVREKLFF	TGTGCCAGCAGCTCGACAGGGGTTCGCGAAAAACTGTTTTTT
TRBV21-1	.	TRBJ2-3	.	CASISPRDTDTQYF	TGTGCCAGCATCTCCCCCCGGGACACAGATACGCAGTATTTT
TRBV29-1	.	TRBJ2-1	.	CSVEVWRGNEQFF	TGCAGCGTTGAAGTTTGGAGGGGCAATGAGCAGTTCTTC
TRBV15	.	TRBJ1-4	.	CATSSRVNEKLFF	TGTGCCACCAGCAGCCGGGTTAATGAAAAACTGTTTTTT
TRBV4-1	.	TRBJ2-2	TRBD2	CARSPRGARTGELFF	TGCGCCCGCAGCCCGCGGGGGGCGCGGACCGGGGAGCTGTTTTTT
TRBV4-2	once	TRBJ2-5	TRBD2	CASSLTSGGRETQYF	TGTGCCAGCAGTCTGACTAGCGGGGGGCGGGAGACCCAGTACTTC
TRBV5-1	.	TRBJ1-6	.	CASSLEGSQRGNSPLHF	TGCGCCAGCAGCTTGGAGGGCAGTCAGAGGGGTAATTCACCCCTCCACTTT
TRBV6-5	once	TRBJ1-3	.	CASYSGPGNTIYF	TGTGCCAGCTATTCGGGGCCCGGAAACACCATATATTTT
TRBV2	few	TRBJ2-3	TRBD1	CASSVRDRGHTQYF	TGTGCCAGCAGTGTTAGGGACAGGGGACATACGCAGTATTTT
TRBV2	.	TRBJ1-5	.	CASSEIQVSSNQPQHF	TGTGCCAGCAGTGAAATACAGGTTTCCAGCAATCAGCCCCAGCATTTT